The source of this TCR beta chain is a study of blood T cell repertoires in COVID-19. On the study more broadly: Nucleic acid was either cDNA or gDNA, and it came from T cells, B-cell-depleted T cells, or PBMCs.

This clone was recorded many times. With V trimmed by 0 bases and J by 0 bases, 7 bases remained unmatched. Germline assignment: CDR1 LGHDT and CDR2 YNNKEL (reference sequence). This CDR3 is built from 17 residues. Per the original data handling: Nucleated cell number was recorded as an estimate derived from reference gene primer amplification. Clones were read by immunoSEQ multiplex PCR, and TCRdb kept only the in-frame ones, dropping some. That table supplies the V and J calls and clone size; D and trimming were determined from the DNA. The sample carries about 220,000 clones, roughly 86% recorded once.

Material: peripheral blood. The chain uses TRBV3-1 (or the pseudogene TRBV3-2) and TRBJ1-1, with 7 bases that match TRBD1. This sequence was found in a woman in her twenties or thirties who had recovered from COVID-19. The chain's CDR3 is CASSQDGDRLLNTEAFF. Here the CDR3 DNA reads TGTGCCAGCAGCCAAGATGGGGACAGATTATTGAACACTGAAGCTTTCTTT.